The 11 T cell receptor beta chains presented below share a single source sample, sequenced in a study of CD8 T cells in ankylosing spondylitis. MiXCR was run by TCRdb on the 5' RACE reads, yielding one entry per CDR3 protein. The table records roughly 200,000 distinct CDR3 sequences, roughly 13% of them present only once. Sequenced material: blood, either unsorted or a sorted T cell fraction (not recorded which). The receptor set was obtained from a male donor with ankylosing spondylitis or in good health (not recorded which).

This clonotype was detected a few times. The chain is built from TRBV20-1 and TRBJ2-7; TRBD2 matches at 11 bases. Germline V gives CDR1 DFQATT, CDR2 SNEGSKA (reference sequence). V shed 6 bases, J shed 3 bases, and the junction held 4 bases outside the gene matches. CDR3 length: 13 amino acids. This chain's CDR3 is CSALGTSGYEQYF. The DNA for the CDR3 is TGCAGTGCCCTCGGGACTAGCGGCTACGAGCAGTACTTC.

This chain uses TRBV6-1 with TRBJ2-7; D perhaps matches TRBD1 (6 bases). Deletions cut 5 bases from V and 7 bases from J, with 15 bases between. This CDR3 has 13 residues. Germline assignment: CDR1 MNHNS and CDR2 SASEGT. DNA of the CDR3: TGTGCCAGCAGTCCCGCCGGGACATCTGAGCAGTACTTC. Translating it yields CASSPAGTSEQYF.

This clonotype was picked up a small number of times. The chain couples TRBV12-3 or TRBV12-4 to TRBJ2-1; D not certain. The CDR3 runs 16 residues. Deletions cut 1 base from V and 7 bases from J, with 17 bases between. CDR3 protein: CASSLDYGDFPNEQFF. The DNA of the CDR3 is TGTGCCAGCAGTTTAGACTACGGAGATTTCCCAAATGAGCAGTTCTTC.

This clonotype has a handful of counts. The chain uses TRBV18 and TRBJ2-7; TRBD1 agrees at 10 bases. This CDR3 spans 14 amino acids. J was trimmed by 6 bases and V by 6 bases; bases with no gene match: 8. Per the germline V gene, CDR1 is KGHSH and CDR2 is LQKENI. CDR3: CASSPPTGGGEQYF. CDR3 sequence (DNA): TGTGCCAGCTCGCCTCCGACAGGGGGCGGCGAGCAGTACTTC.

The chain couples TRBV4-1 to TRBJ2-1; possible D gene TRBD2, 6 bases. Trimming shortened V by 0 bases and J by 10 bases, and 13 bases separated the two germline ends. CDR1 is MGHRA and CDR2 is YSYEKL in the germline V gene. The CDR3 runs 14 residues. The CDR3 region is CASSQEELADEQFF. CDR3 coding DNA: TGCGCCAGCAGCCAAGAGGAACTAGCAGACGAGCAGTTCTTC.

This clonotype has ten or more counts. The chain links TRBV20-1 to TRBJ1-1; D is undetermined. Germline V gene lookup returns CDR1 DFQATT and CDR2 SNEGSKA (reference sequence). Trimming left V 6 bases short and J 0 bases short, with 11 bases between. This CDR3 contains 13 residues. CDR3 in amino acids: CSATPSLNTEAFF. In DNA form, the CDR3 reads TGCAGTGCGACCCCCTCCTTGAACACTGAAGCTTTCTTT.

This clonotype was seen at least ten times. CDR3 amino acids: CASRSAYEQYF. The DNA of the CDR3 is TGTGCCAGCAGATCCGCCTACGAGCAGTACTTC. This chain connects TRBV12-3 or TRBV12-4 to TRBJ2-7; D call uncertain. V was pared by 6 bases and J by 2 bases, with 5 bases between. This CDR3 is 11 amino acids long.

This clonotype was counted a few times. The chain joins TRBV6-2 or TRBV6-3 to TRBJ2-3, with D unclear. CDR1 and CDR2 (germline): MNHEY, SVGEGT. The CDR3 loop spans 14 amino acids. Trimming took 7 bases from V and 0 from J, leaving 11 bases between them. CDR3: CASIDPSSTDTQYF. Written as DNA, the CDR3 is TGTGCCAGCATCGACCCTAGTAGCACAGATACGCAGTATTTT.

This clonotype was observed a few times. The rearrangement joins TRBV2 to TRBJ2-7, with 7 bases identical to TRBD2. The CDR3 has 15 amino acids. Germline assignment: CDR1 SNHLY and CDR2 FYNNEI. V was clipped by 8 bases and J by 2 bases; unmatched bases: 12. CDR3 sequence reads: CASSYALAATYEQYF. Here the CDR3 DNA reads TGTGCCAGCTCGTACGCTCTAGCGGCTACCTACGAGCAGTACTTC.

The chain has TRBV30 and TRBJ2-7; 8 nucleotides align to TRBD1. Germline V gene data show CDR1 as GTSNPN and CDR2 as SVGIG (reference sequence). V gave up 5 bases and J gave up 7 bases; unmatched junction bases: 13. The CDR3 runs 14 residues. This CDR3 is CAWPDRGTRGEQYF. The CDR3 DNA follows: TGTGCCTGGCCTGACAGGGGCACACGAGGGGAGCAGTACTTC.

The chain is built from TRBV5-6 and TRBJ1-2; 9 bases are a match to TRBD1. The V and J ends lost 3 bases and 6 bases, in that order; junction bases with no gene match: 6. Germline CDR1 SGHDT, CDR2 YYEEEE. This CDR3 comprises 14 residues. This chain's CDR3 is CASSSGQGFDGYTF. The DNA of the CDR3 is TGTGCCAGCAGCTCGGGACAGGGATTCGATGGCTACACCTTC.